The 19 T cell receptor beta chains in this list originate from one sample, sequenced in a study of blood T cell repertoires in COVID-19. The protocol was immunoSEQ multiplex PCR, while the TCRdb copy is restricted to in-frame clones and leaves out a portion. This table has around 81,000 clones, 88% appearing once. Sample: peripheral blood. The receptor set was obtained from a woman at least 80 years old with acute or convalescent COVID-19.

The chain is built from TRBV19 and TRBJ2-1; the D gene is possibly TRBD1 (5 bases). CDR1 and CDR2 from the germline V gene are LNHDA and SQIVND (reference sequence). The CDR3 length is 16 residues. V lost 1 base and J lost 3, with 13 bases in between. This CDR3 is CASSIGFRQGYNEQFF. The CDR3 region has the DNA TGTGCCAGTAGTATAGGGTTCAGGCAGGGCTACAATGAGCAGTTCTTC. The full variable domain, rest sourced from reference TRBV19 and TRBJ2-1, is DGGITQSPKYLFRKEGQNVTLSCEQNLNHDAMYWYRQDPGQGLRLIYYSQIVNDFQKGDIAEGYSVSREKKESFPLTVTSAQKNPTAFYLCASSIGFRQGYNEQFFGPGTRLTVL.

This clone was observed once. This rearrangement joins TRBV11-2 to TRBJ1-2, with 10 bases that match TRBD1. The CDR3 has 13 amino acids. Losses at the gene ends were 2 bases for V and 8 bases for J; bases not matched to a gene: 2. CDR1 and CDR2 (germline): SGHAT, FQNNGV. As DNA, the CDR3 is TGTGCCAGCAGCTTATGGGACAGGGGAGGCTACACCTTC. Protein product: CASSLWDRGGYTF.

The V gene is TRBV5-1, the J gene TRBJ2-3; TRBD2 aligns across 7 bases. The J segment lost 2 bases and the V segment lost 1 base, leaving 7 bases of the junction unmatched. Germline V gene sequence: CDR1 SGHRS, CDR2 YFSETQ. The CDR3 sequence is 16 residues long. The chain's CDR3 is CASSLQSSGVTDTQYF. The CDR3, as DNA: TGCGCCAGCAGCTTGCAGTCCAGCGGGGTCACAGATACGCAGTATTTT.

The V and J genes are TRBV19 and TRBJ1-6; the D gene is possibly TRBD1 (6 bases). The germline V gene has CDR1 LNHDA and CDR2 SQIVND (reference sequence). CDR3 size: 14 residues. Trimming removed 7 bases from V and 3 bases from J, with 10 bases in between. CDR3 protein: CASNAGDYNSPLHF. CDR3 coding DNA: TGTGCCAGTAATGCAGGGGACTATAATTCACCCCTCCACTTT.

V gene TRBV12-5 combines with J gene TRBJ1-1, with 9 positions matching TRBD1. The CDR3 contains 17 residues. Germline loops: CDR1 LGHNT, CDR2 FRNRAP. J lost 4 bases, V lost 0 bases, and 9 bases had no gene match. The CDR3 bases are TGTGCTAGTGGTTTGGTAACCGGGACAGGGAGTAGCACTGAAGCTTTCTTT. Translated, it gives CASGLVTGTGSSTEAFF.

This clone was seen only once. J is TRBJ2-5 and V is TRBV19, with 9 bases lining up with TRBD2. The CDR3 is 15 amino acids. The V gene's germline CDR1 is LNHDA and CDR2 SQIVND (reference sequence). J gave up 5 bases and V 5 bases, and 9 bases lay outside the gene matches. The CDR3 nucleotides are TGTGCCAGTAGTCTGGCTAGCGGGAAAGGGGAGACCCAGTACTTC. Residues: CASSLASGKGETQYF.

The rearrangement joins TRBV7-9 to TRBJ2-1, with 8 bases lining up with TRBD2. The V gene's germline CDR1 is SEHNR and CDR2 FQNEAQ (reference sequence). The junction had 13 bases not matched to a gene; V was cut back by 5 bases and J by 10 bases. CDR3 length: 15 residues. CDR3 DNA: TGTGCCAGCAGCCCACGCGGGGGGAGTGCCGGGGAGCAGTTCTTC. This sequence encodes CASSPRGGSAGEQFF.

This rearrangement joins TRBV19 to TRBJ1-6; weak D call: TRBD1 (5 bases). CDR3 length: 14 amino acids. CDR1 is LNHDA and CDR2 is SQIVND in the germline V gene (reference sequence). Trimming left V 4 bases short and J 8 bases short, with 12 bases between. CDR3 sequence: CASSTRDRYSPLHF. CDR3 nucleotides: TGTGCCAGTAGTACGAGAGACAGATATTCACCCCTCCACTTT.

This sequence joins TRBV5-1 and TRBJ2-5; perhaps TRBD2 as D (6 bases). Germline loops: CDR1 SGHRS, CDR2 YFSETQ. The CDR3 has 13 residues. V shed 7 bases and J shed 5 bases, with 15 bases lying between them. CDR3 sequence: CASGTPGKETQYF. CDR3 coding DNA: TGCGCCAGCGGGACTCCCGGTAAGGAGACCCAGTACTTC. The full variable domain, in which reference TRBV5-1 and TRBJ2-5 provide the parts outside the CDR3, is KAGVTQTPRYLIKTRGQQVTLSCSPISGHRSVSWYQQTPGQGLQFLFEYFSETQRNKGNFPGRFSGRQFSNSRSEMNVSTLELGDSALYLCASGTPGKETQYFGPGTRLLVL.

This chain links TRBV18 with TRBJ1-3; 10 bases line up with TRBD1. Per the germline V gene, CDR1 is KGHSH and CDR2 is LQKENI. Trimming at V came to 5 bases and at J to 4 bases, leaving 5 bases not matched to a gene. The CDR3 covers 15 residues. The CDR3 DNA sequence: TGTGCCAGCTCAACCGGGACAGGGGCCGGAAACACCATATATTTT. It codes for CASSTGTGAGNTIYF. Filled out from reference TRBV18 and TRBJ1-3, the complete variable domain reads NAGVMQNPRHLVRRRGQEARLRCSPMKGHSHVYWYRQLPEEGLKFMVYLQKENIIDESGMPKERFSAEFPKEGPSILRIQQVVRGDSAAYFCASSTGTGAGNTIYFGEGSWLTVV.

The chain carries TRBV4-3 and TRBJ2-5; 12 bases agree with TRBD2. Germline V gene data show CDR1 as LGHNA and CDR2 as YSLEER. CDR3 length: 17 residues. The J segment lost 2 bases and the V segment lost 1 base, leaving 5 bases of the junction unmatched. The CDR3 DNA reads as TGCGCCAGCAGCCAAGGGACGACTAGCGGGGGACAAGAGACCCAGTACTTC. Its translation is CASSQGTTSGGQETQYF.

The rearrangement links TRBV18 to TRBJ2-1; TRBD2 matches 7 bases. The CDR3 totals 15 residues. The junction had 5 bases not matched to a gene; V was cut back by 2 bases and J by 4 bases. Germline V gene lookup returns CDR1 KGHSH and CDR2 LQKENI. Here the CDR3 reads CASSPILAEYNEQFF. The CDR3 DNA reads TGTGCCAGCTCACCAATCCTAGCGGAATACAATGAGCAGTTCTTC. The full variable domain, its missing parts supplied by reference TRBV18 and TRBJ2-1, is NAGVMQNPRHLVRRRGQEARLRCSPMKGHSHVYWYRQLPEEGLKFMVYLQKENIIDESGMPKERFSAEFPKEGPSILRIQQVVRGDSAAYFCASSPILAEYNEQFFGPGTRLTVL.

Only a few counts were recorded for this clone. The J gene is TRBJ2-3, the V gene TRBV19, with D perhaps matching TRBD1 (5 bases). V was pared by 3 bases and J by 3 bases, with 13 bases between. Looked up from germline, CDR1 is LNHDA and CDR2 is SQIVND (reference sequence). The CDR3 runs to 15 residues. In DNA form, the CDR3 reads TGTGCCAGTAGTATTGGTCAGGGCCGGACAGATACGCAGTATTTT. This sequence encodes CASSIGQGRTDTQYF.

The chain employs TRBV7-6 and TRBJ2-5, with D tentatively TRBD1 (6 bases). The CDR3 totals 17 residues. CDR1 and CDR2 from the germline V gene are SGHVS and FNYEAQ. The germline V and J ends were trimmed by 1 base and 1 base, with 16 bases remaining between them. The CDR3 region has the DNA TGTGCCAGCAGCTTAGGCCCCAGGGGTGGGGGCCAAGAGACCCAGTACTTC. This codes for CASSLGPRGGGQETQYF.

This rearrangement joins TRBV2 to TRBJ2-3; the D is unclear. V gave up 3 bases and J gave up 4 bases, with 5 bases separating them. Germline V gene data show CDR1 as SNHLY and CDR2 as FYNNEI. The CDR3 runs to 12 residues. CDR3 DNA: TGTGCCAGCAGTGACGGAGCAGATACGCAGTATTTT. It encodes CASSDGADTQYF.

The chain links TRBV11-2 to TRBJ2-7; the match to TRBD2 covers 9 bases. V gave up 5 bases and J gave up 2 bases; unmatched junction bases: 7. The CDR3 loop spans 15 amino acids. In germline, CDR1 is SGHAT, CDR2 FQNNGV. CDR3 coding DNA: TGTGCCAGCAGCCCCGAGGGACTAGCCACCTACGAGCAGTACTTC. This translates into CASSPEGLATYEQYF.

CDR3 DNA: TGTGCCAGCAGAGTAGCGGGGGGCTCCTACAATGAGCAGTTCTTC. Translated, it gives CASRVAGGSYNEQFF. V usage is TRBV6-5 and J usage is TRBJ2-1; 10 nucleotides match TRBD2. J lost 0 bases, V lost 6 bases, and 2 bases had no gene match. The CDR3 runs to 15 residues. Germline lookup yields CDR1 MNHEY and CDR2 SVGAGI.

This chain uses TRBV7-9 with TRBJ1-1; 7 nucleotides line up with TRBD1. The CDR3 length is 14 residues. Germline V lookup: CDR1 SEHNR, CDR2 FQNEAQ (reference sequence). V was pared by 4 bases and J by 1 base, with 3 bases of the junction left unmatched. The CDR3 DNA is TGTGCCAGCAGCTGGGACAGCGGGAACACTGAAGCTTTCTTT. Translated: CASSWDSGNTEAFF.

J is TRBJ2-7 and V is TRBV7-2; 9 positions match TRBD2. Unmatched junction bases numbered 9, after V lost 5 bases and J lost 4 bases. The length of the CDR3 is 15 residues. CDR1 is SGHTA, CDR2 FQGNSA, per germline. Here the CDR3 reads CASSIQRGAGYEQYF. The DNA of the CDR3 is TGTGCCAGCAGCATCCAGCGGGGGGCCGGGTACGAGCAGTACTTC.